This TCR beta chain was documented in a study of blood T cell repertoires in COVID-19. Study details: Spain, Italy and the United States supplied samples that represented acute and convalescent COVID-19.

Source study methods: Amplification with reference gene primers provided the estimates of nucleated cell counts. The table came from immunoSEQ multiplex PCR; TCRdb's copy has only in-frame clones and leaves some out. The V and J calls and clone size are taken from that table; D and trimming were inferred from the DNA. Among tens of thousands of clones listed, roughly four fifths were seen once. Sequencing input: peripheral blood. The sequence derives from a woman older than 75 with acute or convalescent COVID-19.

CDR3 nucleotide sequence: TGTGCCCGGCTACGGGAGGGAGTGATGAACACTGAAGCTTTCTTT. Amino acid sequence: CARLREGVMNTEAFF. This chain joins TRBV27 and TRBJ1-1; D not certain. This CDR3 has 15 amino acids. Germline lookup yields CDR1 MNHEY and CDR2 SMNVEV (reference sequence). V lost 11 bases and J lost 0, with 19 bases in between.